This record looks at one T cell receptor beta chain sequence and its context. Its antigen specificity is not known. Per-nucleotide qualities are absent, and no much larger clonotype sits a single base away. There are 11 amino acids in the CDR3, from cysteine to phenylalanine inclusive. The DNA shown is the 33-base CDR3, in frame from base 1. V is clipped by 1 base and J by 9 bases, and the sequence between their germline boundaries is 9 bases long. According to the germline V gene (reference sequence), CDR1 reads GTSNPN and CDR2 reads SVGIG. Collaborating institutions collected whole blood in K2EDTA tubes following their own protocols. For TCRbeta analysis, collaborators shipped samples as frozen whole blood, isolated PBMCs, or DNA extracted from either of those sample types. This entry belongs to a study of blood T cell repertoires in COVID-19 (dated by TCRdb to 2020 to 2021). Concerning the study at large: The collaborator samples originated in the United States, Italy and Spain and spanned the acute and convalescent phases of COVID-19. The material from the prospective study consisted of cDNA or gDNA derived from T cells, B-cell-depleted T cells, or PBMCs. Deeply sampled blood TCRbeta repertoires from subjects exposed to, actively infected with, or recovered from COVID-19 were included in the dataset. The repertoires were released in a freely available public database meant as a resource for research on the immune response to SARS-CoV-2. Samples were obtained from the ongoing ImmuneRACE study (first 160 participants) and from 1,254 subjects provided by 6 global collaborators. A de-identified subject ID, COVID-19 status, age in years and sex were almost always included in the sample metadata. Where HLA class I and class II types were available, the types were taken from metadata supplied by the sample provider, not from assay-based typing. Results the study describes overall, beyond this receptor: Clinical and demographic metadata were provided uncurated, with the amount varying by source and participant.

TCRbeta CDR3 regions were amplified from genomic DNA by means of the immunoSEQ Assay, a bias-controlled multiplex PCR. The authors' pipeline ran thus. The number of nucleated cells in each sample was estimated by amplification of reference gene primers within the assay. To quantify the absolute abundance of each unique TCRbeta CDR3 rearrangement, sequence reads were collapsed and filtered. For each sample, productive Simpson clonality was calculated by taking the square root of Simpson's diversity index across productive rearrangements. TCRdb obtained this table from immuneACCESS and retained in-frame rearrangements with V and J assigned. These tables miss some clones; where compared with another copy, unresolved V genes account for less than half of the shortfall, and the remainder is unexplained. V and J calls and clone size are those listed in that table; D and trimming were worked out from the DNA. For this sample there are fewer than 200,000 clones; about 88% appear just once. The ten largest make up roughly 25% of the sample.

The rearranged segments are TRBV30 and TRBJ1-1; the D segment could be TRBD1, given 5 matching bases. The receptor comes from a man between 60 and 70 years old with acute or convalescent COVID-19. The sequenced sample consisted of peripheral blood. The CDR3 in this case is CAWSEAGQAFF. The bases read TGTGCCTGGAGTGAGGCAGGGCAAGCTTTCTTT. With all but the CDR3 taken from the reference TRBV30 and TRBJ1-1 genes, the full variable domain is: SQTIHQWPATLVQPVGSPLSLECTVEGTSNPNLYWYRQAAGRGLQLLFYSVGIGQISSEVPQNLSASRPQDRQFILSSKKLLLSDSGFYLCAWSEAGQAFFGQGTRLTVV.